These 5 T cell receptor beta chains came from one sample sequenced in a study of response to subunit inactivated influenza vaccine. MiXCR was run by TCRdb on the RT-PCR reads, yielding one entry per CDR3 protein. Among approximately 500,000 distinct CDR3 sequences listed, roughly 13% were seen once. This material consisted of PBMCs from blood, taken about 40 days after vaccination. Source of these receptors: a man aged 45 to 65 who received an inactivated influenza vaccine.

The J gene is TRBJ2-1, the V gene TRBV20-1; the D gene is possibly TRBD2 (6 bases). V dropped 0 bases and J dropped 12 bases, with 12 bases sitting between them. The CDR3 contains 12 residues. CDR1 DFQATT and CDR2 SNEGSKA come from the germline V gene (reference sequence). CDR3 sequence: CSARDQQAGQFF. CDR3 coding DNA: TGCAGTGCTAGAGATCAACAAGCGGGGCAGTTCTTC.

This clonotype was seen a few times. The chain recombines TRBV12-3 or TRBV12-4 with TRBJ2-3; a possible D gene is TRBD2 (6 bases). The CDR3 totals 14 residues. The V end lost 6 bases, the J end lost 1 base, and 11 bases lay between the germline ends. The CDR3 DNA follows: TGTGCCAGCAGGTTTGCTAGCGGCACAGATACGCAGTATTTT. Translated: CASRFASGTDTQYF.

This clonotype turned up a few times. The chain is built from TRBV12-3 or TRBV12-4 and TRBJ2-7; 7 bases match TRBD1. The CDR3 runs to 13 residues. J lost 2 bases, V lost 5 bases, and 3 bases had no gene match. CDR3 residues: CASSHRGTYEQYF. CDR3 coding DNA: TGTGCCAGCAGTCACAGGGGAACCTACGAGCAGTACTTC.

The chain combines TRBV4-2 with TRBJ2-7; TRBD1 matches at 9 bases. The CDR3 spans 14 residues. CDR1 LGHNA and CDR2 YNFKEQ come from the germline V gene. V shed 4 bases, J shed 3 bases, and the junction held 4 bases outside the gene matches. The CDR3 region has the DNA TGTGCCAGCAGCCGACAGGGGGACTTCTACGAGCAGTACTTC. This gives the protein CASSRQGDFYEQYF.

This clonotype has only a few counts. This sequence joins TRBV29-1 and TRBJ1-1, with TRBD1 identical over 7 bases. Germline CDR1 reads SQVTM; CDR2 reads ANQGSEA. Losses at the gene ends were 7 bases for V and 1 base for J; bases not matched to a gene: 9. The CDR3 runs 14 residues. CDR3 DNA: TGCAGCGCCGGACAGGCCCCAGGGAACACTGAAGCTTTCTTT. It encodes CSAGQAPGNTEAFF.